Below, 32 T cell receptor beta chains from the same sample are listed, as sequenced in a study of shared clonotypes between healthy human individuals. Assay used: immunoSEQ multiplex PCR; TCRdb lists only in-frame clones, some missing. The profile covers about 1,500,000 clones, with roughly 97% appearing a single time and more than 0.9% taken by the ten largest. Sequenced: naive CD4+ T cells sorted from blood. The subset here: CD45RA+ positively selected. Every receptor here comes from a young man in good health.

A remark on this clone: The sample has other DNA sequences that encode this CDR3 too. The rearrangement joins TRBV9 to TRBJ2-7, with D possibly being TRBD1 or TRBD2 (5 bases each). The CDR3 runs to 13 residues. The germline gives CDR1 SGDLS, CDR2 YYNGEE. Between the trimmed V and J ends, which lost 2 bases and 4 bases, there was a span of 10 bases. The CDR3 region is CASSVGPTYEQYF. The CDR3, as DNA: TGTGCCAGCAGCGTGGGACCCACTTACGAGCAGTACTTC. The full variable domain, completed using reference TRBV9 and TRBJ2-7, is DSGVTQTPKHLITATGQRVTLRCSPRSGDLSVYWYQQSLDQGLQFLIQYYNGEERAKGNILERFSAQQFPDLHSELNLSSLELGDSALYFCASSVGPTYEQYFGPGTRLTVT.

This clone showed up just a few times. The chain carries TRBV27 and TRBJ1-1; possibly TRBD1 for D (5 bases). Trimming pared 3 bases from V and 6 bases from J, leaving 8 bases between. Germline V gene lookup returns CDR1 MNHEY and CDR2 SMNVEV (reference sequence). This CDR3 is 12 amino acids long. The DNA for the CDR3 is TGTGCCAGCAGTTTGCAGGGCGCTGAAGCTTTCTTT. This gives the protein CASSLQGAEAFF.

With regard to this clone: The same CDR3 can be traced to other DNA sequences in this sample. This chain uses TRBV29-1 with TRBJ2-1; 12 bases are a match to TRBD2. This CDR3 region has 15 residues. Germline V CDR1 and CDR2: SQVTM, ANQGSEA. V trimming: 6 bases; J trimming: 3 bases; junction bases outside the gene matches: 6. CDR3 sequence (DNA): TGCAGCGTGGAACTAGCGGGAGGTAGCTACAATGAGCAGTTCTTC. Its translation: CSVELAGGSYNEQFF.

The V gene is TRBV15, the J gene TRBJ2-7; 7 nucleotides match TRBD1. J was trimmed by 2 bases and V by 5 bases; bases with no gene match: 15. The CDR3 is made up of 17 amino acids. CDR1 and CDR2 from the germline V gene are LNHNV and YYDKDF (reference sequence). CDR3 loop: CATSPSYAQGTTYEQYF. CDR3 nucleotides: TGTGCCACCAGCCCAAGCTATGCACAGGGGACAACCTACGAGCAGTACTTC.

CDR3 amino acids: CASSLGGTLSTQYF. In nucleotides, the CDR3 is TGTGCCAGCAGCTTAGGGGGAACGCTTTCAACCCAGTACTTC. The chain is built from TRBV7-2 and TRBJ2-5; D gene ambiguous. Per the germline V gene, CDR1 is SGHTA and CDR2 is FQGNSA. The CDR3 has 14 residues. The V end lost 1 base, the J end lost 8 bases, and 14 bases lay between the germline ends.

This chain links TRBV6-5 with TRBJ1-2, with a weak D call TRBD1 (6 bases). Trimming cost V 6 bases and J 1 base, with 12 bases left between them. CDR1 is MNHEY and CDR2 is SVGAGI in the germline V gene. The CDR3 is 14 residues long. CDR3 coding DNA: TGTGCCAGCAGGACCTCGGGACATAACTATGGCTACACCTTC. Its translation: CASRTSGHNYGYTF.

Comments on this clone: Distinct nucleotide sequences in the sample also encode this CDR3. V usage is TRBV10-3 and J usage is TRBJ1-2, with D uncertain. V shed 2 bases and J shed 5 bases, with 6 bases lying between them. CDR1 and CDR2 from the germline V gene are ENHRY and SYGVKD. CDR3 length: 12 residues. CDR3 coding DNA: TGTGCCATCAGTGAGACTGATTATGGCTACACCTTC. This codes for CAISETDYGYTF.

This rearrangement joins TRBV15 to TRBJ1-5, with TRBD1 identical over 8 bases. V lost 3 bases, J lost 2 bases, and 9 bases stayed unmatched. The CDR3 is made up of 17 amino acids. The germline V gene has CDR1 LNHNV and CDR2 YYDKDF (reference sequence). CDR3 coding DNA: TGTGCCACCAGCAGGGACAGGGTAAGGGGCGGCAATCAGCCCCAGCATTTT. Its protein product is CATSRDRVRGGNQPQHF. Combining the CDR3 with reference TRBV15 and TRBJ1-5 gives the whole variable domain DAMVIQNPRYQVTQFGKPVTLSCSQTLNHNVMYWYQQKSSQAPKLLFHYYDKDFNNEADTPDNFQSRRPNTSFCFLDIRSPGLGDTAMYLCATSRDRVRGGNQPQHFGDGTRLSIL.

The chain combines TRBV28 with TRBJ1-5; D possibly corresponds to TRBD1 (5 bases). The V gene lost 5 bases and the J gene lost 5 bases, with 10 bases spanning the gap. Per the germline V gene, CDR1 is MDHEN and CDR2 is SYDVKM. CDR3 length: 13 residues. In DNA, the CDR3 is TGTGCCAGCAGTGGGCAGGGAGATCAGCCCCAGCATTTT. Translated, it gives CASSGQGDQPQHF.

V is TRBV12-2 and J is TRBJ1-1. TRBV12-2 represents a pseudogene. CDR3 length: 15 residues. CDR3 in DNA: TGTGCAAGTCGCTTAGGATCACGCGGATACACTGAAGCTTTCTTT. It translates to CASRLGSRGYTEAFF.

This rearrangement joins TRBV30 to TRBJ1-4; D gene ambiguous. From germline, CDR1 is GTSNPN and CDR2 SVGIG (reference sequence). CDR3 length: 14 amino acids. Trimming shortened V by 3 bases and J by 6 bases, and 14 bases separated the two germline ends. This chain's CDR3 is CAWRKMDLHEKLFF. For the CDR3, the DNA is TGTGCCTGGAGGAAGATGGACCTTCATGAAAAACTGTTTTTT.

The rearrangement links TRBV15 to TRBJ1-1; D call uncertain. This CDR3 region has 17 residues. Germline lookup yields CDR1 LNHNV and CDR2 YYDKDF (reference sequence). V was cut by 8 bases and J by 1 base, with 23 bases left in between. The CDR3 DNA reads as TGTGCCACCGGACCTCCGTGGGAGACATCACAGAACACTGAAGCTTTCTTT. This encodes CATGPPWETSQNTEAFF.

The chain uses TRBV11-2 and TRBJ2-4; 9 bases map to TRBD1. Unmatched junction bases numbered 8, after V lost 5 bases and J lost 3 bases. Germline CDR1 and CDR2: SGHAT and FQNNGV. CDR3 size: 16 residues. Written as DNA, the CDR3 is TGTGCCAGCAGCCCGTACAGGGGGCGAAGCAAAAACATTCAGTACTTC. Translating it yields CASSPYRGRSKNIQYF.

The rearrangement uses TRBV7-9 and TRBJ1-4; perhaps TRBD1 as D (5 bases). Trimming stripped 0 bases from V and 13 bases from J, with 9 bases between. Germline V gives CDR1 SEHNR, CDR2 FQNEAQ (reference sequence). The CDR3 runs to 12 residues. CDR3 DNA sequence: TGTGCCAGCAGCTTAGCTTCAGGGAGACTGTTTTTT. It is translated as CASSLASGRLFF.

This clone was found once. The gene calls are TRBV29-1 and TRBJ2-1; 13 nucleotides match TRBD2. The J segment lost 4 bases and the V segment lost 6 bases, leaving 6 bases of the junction unmatched. The CDR3 spans 15 residues. Germline CDR1 is SQVTM and CDR2 is ANQGSEA. DNA for the CDR3: TGCAGCGTCCGGACTAGCGGGAGTTTTTACAATGAGCAGTTCTTC. Its translation is CSVRTSGSFYNEQFF.

The rearrangement uses TRBV4-1 and TRBJ2-5; D not resolved. Per germline, CDR1 MGHRA and CDR2 YSYEKL. V dropped 2 bases and J dropped 1 base, with 8 bases sitting between them. The length of the CDR3 is 14 residues. The DNA of the CDR3 is TGCGCCAGCAGCCAAATCGATACCCAAGAGACCCAGTACTTC. Its protein product is CASSQIDTQETQYF.

The rearrangement uses TRBV14 and TRBJ2-7; 8 bases are a match to TRBD1. This CDR3 contains 17 residues. Germline loops: CDR1 SGHDN, CDR2 FVKESK. V shed 3 bases, J shed 1 base, and the junction held 11 bases outside the gene matches. CDR3 loop: CASSQIGTGLLSYEQYF. Here the CDR3 DNA reads TGTGCCAGCAGCCAGATAGGGACAGGCCTCCTTTCCTACGAGCAGTACTTC. The full variable domain, with the rest looked up from reference TRBV14 and TRBJ2-7, is EAGVTQFPSHSVIEKGQTVTLRCDPISGHDNLYWYRRVMGKEIKFLLHFVKESKQDESGMPNNRFLAERTGGTYSTLKVQPAELEDSGVYFCASSQIGTGLLSYEQYFGPGTRLTVT.

Concerning this clone: Other nucleotide sequences from this sample produce the same CDR3. This chain links TRBV11-2 with TRBJ2-1, with D tentatively TRBD2 (6 bases). V was cut by 5 bases and J by 5 bases, with 10 bases left in between. The V gene's germline CDR1 is SGHAT and CDR2 FQNNGV. This CDR3 region has 13 residues. CDR3 sequence (DNA): TGTGCCAGCAGCCCGACTAGGAACAATGAGCAGTTCTTC. Encoded protein: CASSPTRNNEQFF.

The rearrangement links TRBV7-8 to TRBJ2-5; a weak D match, TRBD1 (6 bases). Germline V lookup: CDR1 SGHVS, CDR2 FQNEAQ. Trimming removed 2 bases at V and 5 bases at J, with 12 bases between. The length of the CDR3 is 14 residues. The CDR3 reads CASSLRGGLETQYF. CDR3 bases: TGTGCCAGCAGCTTACGAGGGGGTTTGGAGACCCAGTACTTC. Using reference TRBV7-8 and TRBJ2-5 for the parts outside the CDR3, the full variable domain is GAGVSQSPRYKVAKRGQDVALRCDPISGHVSLFWYQQALGQGPEFLTYFQNEAQLDKSGLPSDRFFAERPEGSVSTLKIQRTQQEDSAVYLCASSLRGGLETQYFGPGTRLLVL.

J is TRBJ2-7 and V is TRBV5-8, with D unclear. Between the trimmed V and J ends, which lost 3 bases and 2 bases, there was a span of 15 bases. Germline-derived CDR1 and CDR2 are SGHTS and YDEGEE. The CDR3 runs 15 residues. The CDR3 nucleotides are TGTGCCAGCAGCTGGGTGTTCGACGACCCCTACGAGCAGTACTTC. Protein: CASSWVFDDPYEQYF. The whole variable domain, filled in from reference TRBV5-8 and TRBJ2-7, reads EAGVTQSPTHLIKTRGQQATLRCSPISGHTSVYWYQQALGLGLQFLLWYDEGEERNRGNFPPRFSGRQFPNYSSELNVNALELEDSALYLCASSWVFDDPYEQYFGPGTRLTVT.

The rearrangement uses TRBV10-1 and TRBJ1-1, with 8 nucleotides matching TRBD1. Germline V lookup: CDR1 WNHNN, CDR2 SYGVQD (reference sequence). CDR3 length: 13 residues. V shed 6 bases and J 7 bases; nucleotides not matched to a gene: 7. For the CDR3, the DNA is TGCGCCAGCAGAAAAGACAGGGGTGGTGAAGCTTTCTTT. The encoded protein is CASRKDRGGEAFF.

This chain uses TRBV27 with TRBJ2-7; 14 bases map to TRBD2. CDR3 length equals 16 residues. Germline V gene data show CDR1 as MNHEY and CDR2 as SMNVEV (reference sequence). V was clipped by 2 bases and J by 3 bases; unmatched bases: 3. This chain's CDR3 is CASSLPGLAGGYEQYF. DNA of the CDR3: TGTGCCAGCAGTTTACCCGGACTAGCGGGAGGCTACGAGCAGTACTTC.

This chain joins TRBV27 and TRBJ1-4; tentative D call: TRBD1 (5 bases). V lost 10 bases and J 3 bases, leaving 12 bases between the germline ends. Looked up from germline, CDR1 is MNHEY and CDR2 is SMNVEV (reference sequence). The CDR3 is 13 residues long. CDR3 sequence reads: CATRGSSNEKLFF. The CDR3 DNA is TGTGCCACCCGGGGCAGCTCTAATGAAAAACTGTTTTTT.

J is TRBJ2-7 and V is TRBV25-1; 9 nucleotides line up with TRBD2. The length of the CDR3 is 15 residues. Trimming cost V 6 bases and J 2 bases; bases outside gene matches: 8. Germline CDR1 reads MGHDK; CDR2 reads SYGVNS. This CDR3 is CASRSGTSPTYEQYF. CDR3 nucleotide sequence: TGTGCCAGCAGGTCCGGGACTAGCCCCACCTACGAGCAGTACTTC.

The rearrangement links TRBV7-8 to TRBJ1-1; D perhaps matches TRBD1 (5 bases). Germline CDR1 is SGHVS and CDR2 is FQNEAQ. The CDR3 has 14 residues. The germline V and J ends were trimmed by 1 base and 7 bases, with 13 bases remaining between them. The CDR3 DNA is TGTGCCAGCAGCTTAGTGTCTGGGGGTGGTGAAGCTTTCTTT. Protein sequence: CASSLVSGGGEAFF. Full variable domain (remainder filled in from reference TRBV7-8 and TRBJ1-1): GAGVSQSPRYKVAKRGQDVALRCDPISGHVSLFWYQQALGQGPEFLTYFQNEAQLDKSGLPSDRFFAERPEGSVSTLKIQRTQQEDSAVYLCASSLVSGGGEAFFGQGTRLTVV.

The chain links TRBV5-5 to TRBJ2-7; TRBD1 or TRBD2 may be the D gene (6 bases each). Germline assignment: CDR1 SGHKS and CDR2 YYEKEE (reference sequence). Trimming removed 4 bases at V and 3 bases at J, with 17 bases between. This CDR3 is 15 amino acids long. The CDR3 protein is CASSQDRGRVYEQYF. The DNA for the CDR3 is TGTGCCAGCAGCCAAGATCGGGGGCGCGTCTACGAGCAGTACTTC.

The chain uses TRBV27 and TRBJ1-4; D is possibly TRBD1 (6 bases). V was pared by 6 bases and J by 4 bases, with 18 bases between. CDR3 length equals 16 residues. The germline CDR1 and CDR2 sequences are MNHEY and SMNVEV (reference sequence). CDR3 protein: CASSSRGGGFNEKLFF. Written as DNA, the CDR3 is TGTGCCAGCAGCTCGAGAGGCGGGGGCTTTAATGAAAAACTGTTTTTT.

This chain joins TRBV7-9 and TRBJ2-1; 8 bases agree with TRBD2. This CDR3 has 13 residues. J was trimmed by 14 bases and V by 3 bases; bases with no gene match: 9. CDR1 SEHNR and CDR2 FQNEAQ come from the germline V gene (reference sequence). The CDR3 region is CASSFGGVAGKFF. The DNA of the CDR3 is TGTGCCAGCAGCTTTGGTGGAGTAGCGGGAAAGTTCTTC. Full variable domain (outside the CDR3, taken from reference TRBV7-9 and TRBJ2-1): DTGVSQNPRHKITKRGQNVTFRCDPISEHNRLYWYRQTLGQGPEFLTYFQNEAQLEKSRLLSDRFSAERPKGSFSTLEIQRTEQGDSAMYLCASSFGGVAGKFFGPGTRLTVL.

This clone was observed a single time. The chain has TRBV30 and TRBJ1-5; a weak D match, TRBD1 (6 bases). The CDR3 spans 14 residues. Germline V gene sequence: CDR1 GTSNPN, CDR2 SVGIG (reference sequence). Trimming stripped 2 bases from V and 0 bases from J, with 8 bases between. CDR3 in DNA: TGTGCCTGGAGTACAGGGATTAGCAATCAGCCCCAGCATTTT. It is translated as CAWSTGISNQPQHF.

The CDR3 loop is CASKDTNYGYTF. CDR3 in DNA: TGTGCCAGCAAGGACACAAACTATGGCTACACCTTC. The chain uses TRBV28 and TRBJ1-2; TRBD1 might be the D (5 bases). Trimming took off 7 bases at V and 2 bases at J, with 8 bases between the two ends. The CDR3 totals 12 residues. Germline values: CDR1 MDHEN, CDR2 SYDVKM.

This clone has only one observation. This rearrangement joins TRBV5-1 to TRBJ2-1; no clear D gene. The CDR3 spans 16 residues. Trimming left V 0 bases short and J 9 bases short, with 19 bases between. Germline V gives CDR1 SGHRS, CDR2 YFSETQ. DNA for the CDR3: TGCGCCAGCAGCTTGGAAGGCGTGGGCCGCGGCGGTGAGCAGTTCTTC. Amino acids: CASSLEGVGRGGEQFF.

The CDR3, as DNA: TGTGCCAGCAGCTTATATCGGCAGGGCAACGAGCAGTACTTC. Protein sequence: CASSLYRQGNEQYF. The chain is built from TRBV7-2 and TRBJ2-7; tentative D call: TRBD1 (5 bases). This CDR3 contains 14 residues. Trimming removed 2 bases at V and 5 bases at J, with 13 bases between. Germline assignment: CDR1 SGHTA and CDR2 FQGNSA.